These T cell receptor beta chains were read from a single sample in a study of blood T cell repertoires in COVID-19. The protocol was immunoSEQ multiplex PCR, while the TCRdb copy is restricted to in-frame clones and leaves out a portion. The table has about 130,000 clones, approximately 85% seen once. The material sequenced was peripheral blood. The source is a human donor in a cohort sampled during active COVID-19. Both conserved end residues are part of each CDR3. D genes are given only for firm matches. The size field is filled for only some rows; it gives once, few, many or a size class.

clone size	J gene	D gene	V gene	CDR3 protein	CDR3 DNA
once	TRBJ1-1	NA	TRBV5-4	CASSLLGLMNTEAFF	TGTGCCAGCAGCCTGTTGGGACTTATGAACACTGAAGCTTTCTTT
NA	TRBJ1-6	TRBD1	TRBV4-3	CASSRDRATYNSPLHF	TGCGCCAGCAGTCGCGACAGGGCCACCTATAATTCACCCCTCCACTTT
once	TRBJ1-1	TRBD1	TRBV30	CAWSQPGQGAEAFF	TGTGCCTGGAGTCAGCCGGGACAGGGGGCTGAAGCTTTCTTT
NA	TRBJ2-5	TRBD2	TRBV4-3	CASSLAWGGETQYF	TGCGCCAGCAGCCTCGCATGGGGGGGGGAGACCCAGTACTTC
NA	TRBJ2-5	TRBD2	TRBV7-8	CASAAGVALQETQYF	TGTGCCAGCGCCGCGGGGGTTGCCCTCCAAGAGACCCAGTACTTC
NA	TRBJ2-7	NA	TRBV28	CASSRRRQNTFYYEQYF	TGTGCCAGCAGTCGCCGACGACAGAACACTTTTTACTACGAGCAGTACTTC
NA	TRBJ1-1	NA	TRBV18	CASSLGLEAFF	TGTGCCAGCTCACTCGGACTCGAAGCTTTCTTT
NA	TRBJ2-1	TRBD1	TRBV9	CASSEPGTGLNNEQFF	TGTGCCAGCAGCGAACCCGGGACAGGCCTCAACAATGAGCAGTTCTTC
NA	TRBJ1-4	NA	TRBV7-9	CASSLSVTNEKLFF	TGTGCCAGCAGCTTATCAGTTACTAATGAAAAACTGTTTTTT
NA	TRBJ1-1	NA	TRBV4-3	CASSPHPGGTEAFF	TGCGCCAGCAGCCCACACCCCGGGGGCACTGAAGCTTTCTTT
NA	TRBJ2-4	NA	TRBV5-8	CASENGLAKNIQYF	TGTGCCAGCGAGAACGGGTTAGCCAAAAACATTCAGTACTTC
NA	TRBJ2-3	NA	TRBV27	CASSLFAGSDTQYF	TGTGCCAGCAGTTTATTCGCAGGGTCAGATACGCAGTATTTT
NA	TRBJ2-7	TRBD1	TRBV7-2	CASSFTGGSYEQYF	TGTGCCAGCAGCTTTACAGGGGGCTCCTACGAGCAGTACTTC
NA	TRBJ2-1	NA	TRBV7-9	CASSLDSVEQFF	TGTGCCAGCAGCTTAGATTCAGTTGAGCAGTTCTTC
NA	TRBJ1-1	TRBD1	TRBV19	CASSLLETGRTEAFF	TGTGCCAGTAGCCTCCTGGAGACAGGGCGAACTGAAGCTTTCTTT
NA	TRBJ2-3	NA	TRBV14	CASSLTLGETQYF	TGTGCCAGCAGTCTCACCCTCGGGGAAACGCAGTATTTT
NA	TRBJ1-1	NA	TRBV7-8	CASSPQAGGWTEAFF	TGTGCCAGCAGCCCTCAGGCTGGGGGCTGGACTGAAGCTTTCTTT
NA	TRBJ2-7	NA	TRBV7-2	CASSSRSFVHEQYF	TGTGCCAGCAGCTCCCGGTCGTTCGTGCACGAGCAGTACTTC
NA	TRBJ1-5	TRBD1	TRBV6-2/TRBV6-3	CASSSGQGGQPQHF	TGTGCCAGCAGCTCAGGACAGGGTGGACAGCCCCAGCATTTT
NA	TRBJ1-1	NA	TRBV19	CASSPRRGHTEAFF	TGTGCCAGTAGTCCCCGAAGGGGTCACACTGAAGCTTTCTTT
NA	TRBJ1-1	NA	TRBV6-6	CASSYGGGTEAFF	TGTGCCAGCAGTTATGGGGGAGGGACTGAAGCTTTCTTT
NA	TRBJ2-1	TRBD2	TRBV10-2	CASFGLGTSGRKRMNEQFF	TGCGCCAGTTTTGGGCTAGGGACTAGCGGGAGAAAAAGGATGAATGAGCAGTTCTTC
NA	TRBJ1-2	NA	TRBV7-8	CASSRGGNYGYTF	TGTGCCAGCAGCCGGGGGGGAAACTATGGCTACACCTTC
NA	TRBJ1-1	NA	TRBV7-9	CASSLIMNTEAFF	TGTGCCAGCAGCTTAATTATGAACACTGAAGCTTTCTTT
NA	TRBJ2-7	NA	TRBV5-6	CASSLRGSASYEQYF	TGTGCCAGCAGCCTCCGAGGTTCCGCCAGCTACGAGCAGTACTTC
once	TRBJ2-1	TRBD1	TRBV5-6	CASSLQTGDEQFF	TGTGCCAGCAGCTTACAAACAGGGGATGAGCAGTTCTTC